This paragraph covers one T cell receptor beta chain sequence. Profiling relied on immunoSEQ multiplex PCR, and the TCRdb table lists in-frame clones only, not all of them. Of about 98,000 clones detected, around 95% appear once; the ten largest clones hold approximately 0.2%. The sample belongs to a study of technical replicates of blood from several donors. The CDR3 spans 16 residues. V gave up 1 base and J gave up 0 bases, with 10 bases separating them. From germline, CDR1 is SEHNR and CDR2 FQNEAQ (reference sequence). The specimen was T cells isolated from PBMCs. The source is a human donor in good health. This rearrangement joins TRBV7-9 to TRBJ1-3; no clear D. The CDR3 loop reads CASSLGGHFSGNTIYF. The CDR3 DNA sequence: TGTGCCAGCAGCTTAGGAGGGCACTTCTCTGGAAACACCATATATTTT. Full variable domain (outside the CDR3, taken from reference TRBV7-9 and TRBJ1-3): DTGVSQNPRHKITKRGQNVTFRCDPISEHNRLYWYRQTLGQGPEFLTYFQNEAQLEKSRLLSDRFSAERPKGSFSTLEIQRTEQGDSAMYLCASSLGGHFSGNTIYFGEGSWLTVV.